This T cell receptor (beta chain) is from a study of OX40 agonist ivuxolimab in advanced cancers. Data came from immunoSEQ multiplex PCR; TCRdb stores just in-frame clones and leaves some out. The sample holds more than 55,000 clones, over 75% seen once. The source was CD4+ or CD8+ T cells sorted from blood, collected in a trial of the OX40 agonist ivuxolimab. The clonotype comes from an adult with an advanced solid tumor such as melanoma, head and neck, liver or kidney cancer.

CDR3 protein: CASSVSPTSEYEQYF. As DNA, the CDR3 is TGTGCCAGCAGCGTTTCTCCGACTAGCGAGTACGAGCAGTACTTC. This sequence joins TRBV9 and TRBJ2-7, with 8 bases fitting TRBD2. V shed 2 bases, J shed 4 bases, and the junction held 8 bases outside the gene matches. The germline gives CDR1 SGDLS, CDR2 YYNGEE. The CDR3 length is 15 residues.